This TCR beta chain was documented in a study of PD-1 blockade in classical Hodgkin lymphoma. Turning to the study itself: Patients were given intravenous nivolumab, 3 mg/kg, every 2 weeks.

Exposure to brentuximab vedotin varied, and each patient had relapsed following autologous stem cell transplantation. Assay used: immunoSEQ multiplex PCR; TCRdb lists only in-frame clones, some missing. The data hold about 20,000 clones, with around 67% observed a single time. Note on this clone: The antigen remains undetermined.

Study conclusions and caveats: The authors excluded patients who started nivolumab under 1 year after ASCT.

The germline V and J ends were trimmed by 4 bases and 0 bases, with 10 bases remaining between them. Germline V gene sequence: CDR1 ENHRY, CDR2 SYGVKD. The CDR3 has 15 amino acids. Specimen: peripheral blood mononuclear cells (PBMCs), collected before the second cycle of nivolumab. This TCR came from a human donor with classical Hodgkin lymphoma. The rearrangement uses TRBV10-3 and TRBJ1-3; weak D call: TRBD1 (6 bases). CDR3 sequence: CAISVRGNSGNTIYF. For the CDR3, the DNA is TGTGCCATCAGTGTCAGGGGCAACTCTGGAAACACCATATATTTT.